The next 2 T cell receptor beta chains were all read from a single sample in a study of response to subunit inactivated influenza vaccine. TCRdb recomputed calls from the RT-PCR reads with MiXCR, one row per CDR3 protein. The data show roughly 790,000 distinct CDR3 sequences, 20% to 25% seen once. The material sequenced was PBMCs from blood, taken more than 4 days after vaccination. The receptors were sampled from a man between 50 and 59 years old who received an inactivated influenza vaccine.

This clonotype was counted once. The chain combines TRBV14 with TRBJ1-1; unclear D gene. The V gene's germline CDR1 is SGHDN and CDR2 FVKESK. Trimming left V 0 bases short and J 10 bases short, with 9 bases between. The length of the CDR3 is 12 residues. CDR3 nucleotide sequence: TGTGCCAGCAGCCAAGATAGGATGGGAGCTTTCTTT. This codes for CASSQDRMGAFF.

The rearrangement joins TRBV4-1 to TRBJ2-5; 11 positions agree with TRBD2. From germline, CDR1 is MGHRA and CDR2 YSYEKL. The CDR3 spans 15 residues. J gave up 6 bases and V 0 bases, and 3 bases lay outside the gene matches. In nucleotides, the CDR3 is TGCGCCAGCAGCCAAGATAGCGGGGGGGCTAAGACCCAGTACTTC. Amino acids: CASSQDSGGAKTQYF.